The 9 T cell receptor beta chains given below trace back to one sample, sequenced in a study of cytomegalovirus exposure and HLA in healthy donors. PCR used 60 Vbeta primers and 13 Jbeta primers. Only in-frame clones appear in the TCRdb table, and some are missing; sequencing was by immunoSEQ multiplex PCR. The sample includes 150,000 or so clones. Sequences were obtained from PBMCs. The receptor set was obtained from a young man in good health and CMV-seronegative.

This chain joins TRBV4-3 and TRBJ2-2; D may be TRBD1 (6 bases). Trimming pared 1 base from V and 0 bases from J, leaving 15 bases between. Looked up from germline, CDR1 is LGHNA and CDR2 is YSLEER. The CDR3 extends over 18 amino acids. This CDR3 reads CASSQVWVGGANTGELFF. CDR3 DNA: TGCGCCAGCAGCCAAGTTTGGGTTGGGGGCGCGAACACCGGGGAGCTGTTTTTT.

The chain carries TRBV19 and TRBJ2-1; D possibly corresponds to TRBD1 (5 bases). CDR1 LNHDA and CDR2 SQIVND come from the germline V gene (reference sequence). Trimming cost V 1 base and J 4 bases, with 14 bases left between them. CDR3 length equals 16 residues. The CDR3 here is CASSIGGSPPYNEQFF. The CDR3 bases are TGTGCCAGTAGTATAGGGGGCAGCCCCCCTTACAATGAGCAGTTCTTC.

V gene TRBV4-1 combines with J gene TRBJ2-5, with TRBD2 matching over 13 bases. The J call could be wrong; TRBJ2-7 is a better fit for the DNA end. There are 18 residues in the CDR3. CDR1 and CDR2 (germline): MGHRA, YSYEKL. CDR3: CASSQAQGLAGEAGEQYF. CDR3 coding DNA: TGCGCCAGCAGCCAAGCCCAAGGACTAGCGGGAGAGGCGGGCGAGCAGTACTTC.

The rearrangement uses TRBV28 and TRBJ2-3, with 10 bases identical to TRBD2. This CDR3 is 21 amino acids long. Trimming at V came to 5 bases and at J to 0 bases, leaving 20 bases not matched to a gene. In germline, CDR1 is MDHEN, CDR2 SYDVKM. CDR3 nucleotides: TGTGCCAGCAGTACATGGGGGCGGACTAGCGGAACTATACCCAGCACAGATACGCAGTATTTT. Encoded protein: CASSTWGRTSGTIPSTDTQYF.

The chain is built from TRBV11-3 and TRBJ2-3; D uncertain. Germline lookup yields CDR1 SGHNT and CDR2 YENEEA. The CDR3 extends over 11 amino acids. V shed 9 bases and J shed 1 base, with 5 bases lying between them. The DNA for the CDR3 is TGTGCCAGTCAGGGCACAGATACGCAGTATTTT. Translated: CASQGTDTQYF.

This chain uses TRBV19 with TRBJ1-1, with D unresolved. V was cut by 3 bases and J by 2 bases, with 4 bases left in between. Per the germline V gene, CDR1 is LNHDA and CDR2 is SQIVND (reference sequence). This CDR3 is 12 amino acids long. Here the CDR3 reads CASSMTNTEAFF. As DNA, the CDR3 is TGTGCCAGTAGTATGACAAACACTGAAGCTTTCTTT.

V gene TRBV5-1 combines with J gene TRBJ2-1, with D possibly matching TRBD1 (7 bases). The CDR3 consists of 17 residues. The V end was cut by 2 bases, the J end by 5 bases, with 20 bases between. CDR1 SGHRS and CDR2 YFSETQ come from the germline V gene. Here the CDR3 DNA reads TGCGCCAGCAGCTTCTACCAACAGGGGAGGACCAACAATGAGCAGTTCTTC. The encoded protein is CASSFYQQGRTNNEQFF.

The chain couples TRBV18 to TRBJ2-7, with a weak D call TRBD2 (7 bases). The length of the CDR3 is 15 residues. V lost 0 bases to trimming and J lost 3 bases, with 12 bases between them. CDR1 and CDR2 (germline): KGHSH, LQKENI. The CDR3 DNA is TGTGCCAGCTCACCACCCGCGGGGGCCGGCTACGAGCAGTACTTC. Protein: CASSPPAGAGYEQYF. Full variable domain (rest looked up from reference TRBV18 and TRBJ2-7): NAGVMQNPRHLVRRRGQEARLRCSPMKGHSHVYWYRQLPEEGLKFMVYLQKENIIDESGMPKERFSAEFPKEGPSILRIQQVVRGDSAAYFCASSPPAGAGYEQYFGPGTRLTVT.

The chain carries TRBV5-1 and TRBJ2-5; 11 nucleotides agree with TRBD1. The end of the DNA is better explained by TRBJ2-7, so the J call may be wrong. Germline loops: CDR1 SGHRS, CDR2 YFSETQ. The CDR3 consists of 14 residues. CDR3 sequence: CASSPRTGGSEQYF. Here the CDR3 DNA reads TGCGCCAGCAGCCCCCGGACAGGGGGCTCCGAGCAGTACTTC.